The clone carrying this T cell receptor (beta chain) was picked up a small number of times. The antigen is unknown. This specimen belongs to a study of CD8 T cells in ankylosing spondylitis. The study's findings and limits: Previous work reported some of these motif variants in the synovial fluid and blood of reactive arthritis. Disease-linked clones reportedly concentrated significantly in matched ankylosing spondylitis synovial fluid. For ankylosing spondylitis blood, a TCR beta motif of roughly 8 highly homologous variants appeared characteristic.

CDR1 is MGHDK, CDR2 SYGVNS, per germline. The CDR3 consists of 14 residues. Between the trimmed V and J ends, which lost 10 bases and 2 bases, there was a span of 16 bases. Quantitative molecular-barcoded 5'-RACE generated the TCR beta libraries. Each CDR3 protein is one row after TCRdb ran MiXCR on the 5' RACE reads. The profile shows about 130,000 distinct CDR3 sequences, roughly an eighth of them singletons. The rearrangement uses TRBV25-1 and TRBJ2-3, with a weak D call TRBD2 (5 bases). Input material: blood, either unsorted or a sorted T cell fraction (not recorded which). This clonotype was obtained from a female donor with ankylosing spondylitis or in good health (not recorded which). The CDR3 sequence: CANRLKTATDTQYF. CDR3 in DNA: TGTGCCAACAGACTAAAAACAGCCACAGATACGCAGTATTTT.